This T cell receptor (beta chain) originates from a study of blood T cells in healthy people across ages. Per sample, no less than 5.5 micrograms of total RNA were extracted. A few counts support this clonotype. Unmatched junction bases numbered 8, after V lost 4 bases and J lost 5 bases. The CDR3 length is 14 residues. The germline gives CDR1 SQVTM, CDR2 ANQGSEA. With a J-beta primer mix and a sample-barcoded 5' primer, a second PCR ran 7 to 11 cycles. TCRdb fed the 5' RACE reads into MiXCR, producing one record per CDR3 protein. Here the sample spans fewer than 800,000 distinct CDR3 sequences, about 25% being singletons. These data were also filed under a second study, of T cells of mothers and their children.

The rearrangement joins TRBV29-1 to TRBJ2-7; TRBD1 agrees at 10 bases. The sequence was collected from a boy aged 5-17 years in good health. The sample consisted of blood. CDR3 coding DNA: TGCAGCGTTGGGTCCCGGGACAGGGGAGACGAGCAGTACTTC. This codes for CSVGSRDRGDEQYF.